The sequence of this T cell receptor beta chain was determined in a study of human T cells and chemical hapten exposure. Study information: Doses of diphenylcyclopropenone went to the patients' scalps weekly throughout the approximately 25-week study. Patch testing placed 0.01% DPC on the upper back, with readings at 6 days.

TCRdb re-analysed the RACE reads in MiXCR, keeping a single row per CDR3 protein. The sample records roughly 38,000 distinct CDR3 sequences, approximately 13% being singletons. Germline trimming cut 6 bases from V and 2 bases from J; bases unmatched to any gene: 7. Germline V lookup: CDR1 SNHLY, CDR2 FYNNEI. The CDR3 runs to 14 residues. Time point noted: pre-sensitization, week 0. This sample's treatment: therapeutic diphenylcyclopropenone sensitization with weekly scalp DPC. Every donor had alopecia and was 18 to 70 years old; all were suitable for DPC. Sequenced material: whole blood, taken in connection with sensitization to the hapten diphenylcyclopropenone (DPC). This chain joins TRBV2 and TRBJ2-7; 7 nucleotides agree with TRBD2. The receptor's source is a woman younger than 45 with alopecia areata. Some clones in this sample may be carry-over from other donors' samples. CDR3 sequence (DNA): TGTGCCAGCAGCTTAGCGGGCTTTACCTACGAGCAGTACTTC. It is translated as CASSLAGFTYEQYF.